These 3 T cell receptor beta chains share one sample of origin, sequenced in a study of shared clonotypes between healthy human individuals. The table came from immunoSEQ multiplex PCR; TCRdb's copy has only in-frame clones and leaves some out. This sample has 2 million to 2.5 million clones; about 90% occur once, and the top ten carry about 0.36%. Sequenced material: naive CD4+ T cells from PBMCs. Subset described: CD45RA+ positively selected. Source of these receptors: a man between 18 and 29 years old in good health. Some clones in this sample may be carry-over from other donors' samples.

V and J are TRBV7-2 and TRBJ2-1, with 7 bases matching TRBD2. The V and J ends lost 5 bases and 5 bases, in that order; junction bases with no gene match: 12. The CDR3 runs 16 residues. From germline, CDR1 is SGHTA and CDR2 FQGNSA. The CDR3 region is CASSPSAGRMNNEQFF. The CDR3 DNA reads as TGTGCCAGCAGCCCCAGCGCCGGGAGGATGAACAATGAGCAGTTCTTC.

J is TRBJ2-2 and V is TRBV29-1, with D perhaps TRBD1 (5 bases). The ends were cut back, 5 bases at V and 1 base at J, with 8 bases in the middle. This CDR3 region has 13 residues. Germline loops: CDR1 SQVTM, CDR2 ANQGSEA. The CDR3 DNA sequence: TGCAGCGTTCCCAGGGAGAACACCGGGGAGCTGTTTTTT. Protein sequence: CSVPRENTGELFF.

V and J are TRBV5-6 and TRBJ2-1, with D hard to call. The CDR3 consists of 16 residues. Germline-derived CDR1 and CDR2 are SGHDT and YYEEEE. The V and J ends lost 4 bases and 0 bases respectively, with 14 bases between them. The chain's CDR3 is CASSRDWASSYNEQFF. CDR3 DNA sequence: TGTGCCAGCAGCCGCGACTGGGCCAGCTCCTACAATGAGCAGTTCTTC.